The 24 T cell receptor beta chains below were found in one sample sequenced in a study of CD8+ T cells in alopecia areata. Sample treatment: oral pan-JAK inhibitor, 5-10 mg twice daily. RNA, once extracted, was reverse transcribed into cDNA for use as the sequencing template. Generated by immunoSEQ multiplex PCR, the TCRdb table keeps only in-frame clones and is missing some. The sample lists more than 150,000 clones; roughly 46% were seen once. Sequencing was performed on CD8+ T cells sorted from blood, taken around week 53, from a patient treated with tofacitinib. These receptors came from a human donor with alopecia areata.

The chain links TRBV7-8 to TRBJ1-2; D not resolved. Trimming stripped 2 bases from V and 5 bases from J, with 12 bases between. The CDR3 runs to 14 residues. CDR1 and CDR2 from the germline V gene are SGHVS and FQNEAQ. Here the CDR3 DNA reads TGTGCCAGCAGCTTACAGGACGCCCCATATGGCTACACCTTC. Its protein product is CASSLQDAPYGYTF.

As concerns this clone: Possible read error: a much larger clone is one base away. The chain employs TRBV7-3 and TRBJ2-2; D gene unclear. CDR1 SGHTA and CDR2 FQGTGA come from the germline V gene. V was cut by 3 bases and J by 1 base, with 3 bases left in between. The CDR3 runs 13 residues. DNA for the CDR3: TGTGCCAGCAGCTTCGAGAACACCGGGGAGCTGTTTTTT. Encoded protein: CASSFENTGELFF. The full variable domain, rest sourced from reference TRBV7-3 and TRBJ2-2, is GAGVSQTPSNKVTEKGKYVELRCDPISGHTALYWYRQSLGQGPEFLIYFQGTGAADDSGLPNDRFFAVRPEGSVSTLKIQRTERGDSAVYLCASSFENTGELFFGEGSRLTVL.

The chain links TRBV10-2 to TRBJ1-1, with 7 positions matching TRBD1. The trim removed 4 bases at V and 11 bases at J, leaving 7 bases unmatched. The CDR3 sequence is 12 residues long. Germline CDR1 is WSHSY and CDR2 is SAAADI. The CDR3, as DNA: TGCGCCAGCAGTGTGGGGACAGTAGATGCTTTCTTT. Encoded protein: CASSVGTVDAFF.

The genes are TRBV9 and TRBJ1-6, with D perhaps TRBD1 (5 bases). V was pared by 0 bases and J by 10 bases, with 11 bases between. From germline, CDR1 is SGDLS and CDR2 YYNGEE. This CDR3 has 14 amino acids. As DNA, the CDR3 is TGTGCCAGCAGCGTAGCTCAAGGGGAATCACCCCTCCACTTT. Translated, it gives CASSVAQGESPLHF. The full variable domain, with the rest looked up from reference TRBV9 and TRBJ1-6, is DSGVTQTPKHLITATGQRVTLRCSPRSGDLSVYWYQQSLDQGLQFLIQYYNGEERAKGNILERFSAQQFPDLHSELNLSSLELGDSALYFCASSVAQGESPLHFGNGTRLTVT.

The chain has TRBV9 and TRBJ2-7; D is perhaps TRBD1 (6 bases). Germline V CDR1 and CDR2: SGDLS, YYNGEE. The ends were cut back, 3 bases at V and 5 bases at J, with 12 bases in the middle. CDR3 size: 13 residues. The CDR3, as DNA: TGTGCCAGCAGCGAGGGGGACACAGACGAGCAGTACTTC. It is translated as CASSEGDTDEQYF.

The chain combines TRBV9 with TRBJ2-2, with 7 bases aligning to TRBD1. The CDR3 is 19 residues long. Germline CDR1 and CDR2: SGDLS and YYNGEE. J was trimmed by 6 bases and V by 0 bases; bases with no gene match: 17. The CDR3 coding sequence is TGTGCCAGCAGCGTAGGAGGGGGCCGGGGTTTTAACCTCCCCGGGGAGCTGTTTTTT. Amino acid sequence: CASSVGGGRGFNLPGELFF.

The V gene is TRBV5-1, the J gene TRBJ1-5, with 9 bases identical to TRBD1. Germline CDR1 SGHRS, CDR2 YFSETQ. V lost 4 bases and J lost 0; bases outside the gene matches: 5. The CDR3 sequence is 16 residues long. CDR3 residues: CASSKGTGLSNQPQHF. The CDR3, as DNA: TGCGCCAGCAGCAAAGGGACAGGGCTTAGCAATCAGCCCCAGCATTTT.

The V gene is TRBV6-6, the J gene TRBJ1-1; unclear D gene. The CDR3 is 14 amino acids. In germline, CDR1 is MNHNY, CDR2 SVGAGI (reference sequence). Between the trimmed V and J ends, which lost 6 bases and 3 bases, there was a span of 14 bases. The CDR3 protein is CASSPGRDHTEAFF. The CDR3 region has the DNA TGTGCCAGCAGCCCCGGACGGGATCACACTGAAGCTTTCTTT.

DNA of the CDR3: TGTGCCAGCAGCCTGGAGGGGAAGATTGAAGCTTTCTTT. It codes for CASSLEGKIEAFF. The rearrangement uses TRBV7-2 and TRBJ1-1; TRBD1 is a possible D gene (5 bases). The CDR3 runs 13 residues. Germline loops: CDR1 SGHTA, CDR2 FQGNSA. V lost 5 bases and J lost 7, with 14 bases in between.

This chain joins TRBV29-1 and TRBJ1-5, with D perhaps matching TRBD1 (5 bases). CDR1 SQVTM and CDR2 ANQGSEA come from the germline V gene. The CDR3 spans 15 residues. V was shortened by 7 bases and J by 11 bases, with 27 bases between the two germline ends. CDR3 bases: TGCAGCGCGCATATCGGGCAGGGACCATTGAAGGCCCAGCATTTT. This gives the protein CSAHIGQGPLKAQHF.

The rearrangement links TRBV9 to TRBJ1-2, with TRBD1 matching over 10 bases. There are 14 residues in the CDR3. CDR1 is SGDLS, CDR2 YYNGEE, per germline. The V segment lost 3 bases and the J segment 3 bases; nucleotides outside the gene matches: 2. CDR3 nucleotides: TGTGCCAGCAGCGCGACAGGGGGCGACTATGGCTACACCTTC. Translation: CASSATGGDYGYTF.

This chain uses TRBV7-9 with TRBJ2-3, with unresolved D. The germline gives CDR1 SEHNR, CDR2 FQNEAQ (reference sequence). This CDR3 has 13 residues. Trimming removed 0 bases at V and 4 bases at J, with 5 bases between. DNA for the CDR3: TGTGCCAGCAGCTTAGCCGCACCAGATACGCAGTATTTT. The encoded protein is CASSLAAPDTQYF.

This clone was picked up a small number of times. The rearrangement joins TRBV19 to TRBJ2-4, with 7 nucleotides matching TRBD1. V shed 4 bases and J 6 bases; nucleotides not matched to a gene: 9. The V gene's germline CDR1 is LNHDA and CDR2 SQIVND (reference sequence). There are 15 residues in the CDR3. The CDR3 loop reads CASSTPQGDPNIQYF. As DNA, the CDR3 is TGTGCCAGTAGTACCCCCCAGGGGGACCCAAACATTCAGTACTTC.

This clone was detected many times. V usage is TRBV6-1 and J usage is TRBJ1-1; D ambiguous. Germline V gives CDR1 MNHNS, CDR2 SASEGT. V was trimmed by 5 bases and J by 3 bases, leaving 13 bases between them. The CDR3 runs 14 residues. The CDR3 sequence: CASSSQPGYTEAFF. The CDR3 DNA reads as TGTGCCAGCAGTTCACAACCGGGATACACTGAAGCTTTCTTT.

The chain has TRBV6-5 and TRBJ2-7, with 8 bases lining up with TRBD1. The CDR3 extends over 15 amino acids. Trimming removed 0 bases from V and 2 bases from J; junction bases left unmatched: 3. Germline values: CDR1 MNHEY, CDR2 SVGAGI. Here the CDR3 DNA reads TGTGCCAGCAGTTACTCGACAGGGGCAGCCTACGAGCAGTACTTC. Translated: CASSYSTGAAYEQYF.

This chain uses TRBV29-1 with TRBJ1-4, with D perhaps matching TRBD1 (6 bases). V lost 6 bases, J lost 8 bases, and 16 bases lay in between. Germline lookup yields CDR1 SQVTM and CDR2 ANQGSEA. The CDR3 contains 13 residues. The DNA for the CDR3 is TGCAGCGTGGTTCGGGGGGCTCAGGAAAAACTGTTTTTT. This translates into CSVVRGAQEKLFF.

The rearrangement uses TRBV4-3 and TRBJ1-3; D unresolved. The V end was cut by 0 bases, the J end by 0 bases, with 3 bases between. Germline values: CDR1 LGHNA, CDR2 YSLEER. This CDR3 comprises 14 residues. CDR3 bases: TGCGCCAGCAGCCAAGAATTCTCTGGAAACACCATATATTTT. Protein product: CASSQEFSGNTIYF.

This clone was seen a handful of times. V gene TRBV7-9 combines with J gene TRBJ2-7, with 8 bases matching TRBD1. The germline V gene encodes CDR1 SEHNR and CDR2 FQNEAQ (reference sequence). The trim removed 5 bases at V and 2 bases at J, leaving 5 bases unmatched. This CDR3 spans 14 amino acids. CDR3 loop: CASSPGQGTYEQYF. The CDR3 DNA reads TGTGCCAGCAGCCCAGGACAGGGAACCTACGAGCAGTACTTC. Full variable domain (rest looked up from reference TRBV7-9 and TRBJ2-7): DTGVSQNPRHKITKRGQNVTFRCDPISEHNRLYWYRQTLGQGPEFLTYFQNEAQLEKSRLLSDRFSAERPKGSFSTLEIQRTEQGDSAMYLCASSPGQGTYEQYFGPGTRLTVT.

This clone was seen only a few times. This chain connects TRBV6-5 to TRBJ2-4; TRBD1 might be the D (6 bases). Germline values: CDR1 MNHEY, CDR2 SVGAGI. Trimming pared 4 bases from V and 2 bases from J, leaving 9 bases between. This CDR3 comprises 14 residues. Written as DNA, the CDR3 is TGTGCCAGCAGTTCAGGGGTAACCAAAAACATTCAGTACTTC. It yields the protein CASSSGVTKNIQYF.

The table lists this clone with a count of one. The CDR3 region is CATRMDRVTGELFF. The CDR3 bases are TGCGCCACCAGAATGGACAGGGTCACCGGGGAGCTGTTTTTT. The chain has TRBV5-1 and TRBJ2-2; 8 positions agree with TRBD1. Germline CDR1 SGHRS, CDR2 YFSETQ. This CDR3 is 14 amino acids long. V trimming: 9 bases; J trimming: 4 bases; junction bases outside the gene matches: 8.

The chain recombines TRBV19 with TRBJ2-2; D call uncertain. The V end lost 5 bases, the J end lost 0 bases, and 19 bases lay between the germline ends. Germline CDR1 is LNHDA and CDR2 is SQIVND (reference sequence). CDR3 length: 18 amino acids. CDR3 nucleotide sequence: TGTGCCAGTAGTCCCCGTAAACTGACTTACGCGAACACCGGGGAGCTGTTTTTT. It codes for CASSPRKLTYANTGELFF.

This clone has more than one count but fewer than ten. The chain links TRBV10-2 to TRBJ1-5; unclear D gene. CDR3 length: 13 residues. Germline-derived CDR1 and CDR2 are WSHSY and SAAADI. Trimming took off 4 bases at V and 6 bases at J, with 10 bases between the two ends. CDR3 loop: CASSGAFSQPQHF. The CDR3 DNA reads TGCGCCAGCAGTGGAGCGTTCAGTCAGCCCCAGCATTTT.

This chain connects TRBV6-5 to TRBJ1-2; possibly TRBD1 for D (6 bases). Germline V gene data show CDR1 as MNHEY and CDR2 as SVGAGI. This CDR3 comprises 14 residues. The V end lost 2 bases, the J end lost 2 bases, and 9 bases lay between the germline ends. The DNA for the CDR3 is TGTGCCAGCAGTTACCACGGACAGAACTATGGCTACACCTTC. The encoded protein is CASSYHGQNYGYTF.

This clone was picked up a small number of times. The CDR3 nucleotides are TGTGCCATCACCCCAGGGTCCTATAATTCACCCCTCCACTTT. This sequence encodes CAITPGSYNSPLHF. The J gene is TRBJ1-6, the V gene TRBV10-3, with TRBD1 as a possible D gene (5 bases). Germline CDR1 is ENHRY and CDR2 is SYGVKD. V lost 7 bases, J lost 1 base, and 8 bases lay in between. The CDR3 contains 14 residues.